The 29 T cell receptor beta chains given below trace back to one sample, sequenced in a study of lymphopenia after photon versus proton radiotherapy. The data were produced by immunoSEQ multiplex PCR, yet TCRdb's version contains in-frame clones alone and is incomplete. The profile shows 25,000 to 35,000 clones, almost 90% of them singletons. The sequences come from peripheral blood, collected from a patient treated with photon-based radiotherapy. Receptors were obtained from a woman in her forties or fifties with pancreatic cancer.

The CDR3 region has the DNA TGTGCCAGCAGCTTTCTAGCGGGCCAAGAGACCCAGTACTTC. Amino acids: CASSFLAGQETQYF. The V gene is TRBV7-8, the J gene TRBJ2-5; 8 bases agree with TRBD2. Per the germline V gene, CDR1 is SGHVS and CDR2 is FQNEAQ. The CDR3 is 14 amino acids. V lost 3 bases, J lost 1 base, and 1 base stayed unmatched.

This chain uses TRBV11-3 with TRBJ2-6; 8 bases align to TRBD1. The CDR3 is made up of 17 amino acids. The J segment lost 1 base and the V segment lost 5 bases, leaving 7 bases of the junction unmatched. Germline CDR1 SGHNT, CDR2 YENEEA. Here the CDR3 DNA reads TGTGCCAGCAGCCTCGGACAGGGTGAATCTGGGGCCAACGTCCTGACTTTC. This gives the protein CASSLGQGESGANVLTF.

J is TRBJ1-2 and V is TRBV4-3, with 8 bases fitting TRBD1. CDR1 is LGHNA and CDR2 is YSLEER in the germline V gene. V shed 1 base and J 7 bases; nucleotides not matched to a gene: 8. CDR3 length: 15 amino acids. The chain's CDR3 is CASSQARTGFTGYTF. CDR3 DNA sequence: TGCGCCAGCAGCCAAGCTAGGACAGGGTTTACTGGCTACACCTTC.

The rearrangement links TRBV7-9 to TRBJ2-2, with D unresolved. V gave up 5 bases and J gave up 7 bases, with 11 bases separating them. The germline V gene has CDR1 SEHNR and CDR2 FQNEAQ (reference sequence). The length of the CDR3 is 13 residues. CDR3 DNA: TGTGCCAGCAGCCCCCACGACCTCGGGGAGCTGTTTTTT. This encodes CASSPHDLGELFF.

The chain employs TRBV5-4 and TRBJ2-1; the D gene is possibly TRBD1 (6 bases). V gave up 6 bases and J gave up 7 bases, with 20 bases separating them. This CDR3 region has 15 residues. The germline V gene has CDR1 SGHNT and CDR2 YYREEE (reference sequence). This CDR3 is CASNPEWTERNEQFF. The CDR3, as DNA: TGTGCCAGCAACCCAGAGTGGACAGAAAGAAATGAGCAGTTCTTC.

The V call is TRBV15, the J call TRBJ2-7, with D perhaps TRBD1 (6 bases). The length of the CDR3 is 12 residues. The germline V and J ends were trimmed by 6 bases and 2 bases, with 8 bases remaining between them. Germline-derived CDR1 and CDR2 are LNHNV and YYDKDF (reference sequence). CDR3 DNA: TGTGCCACCAGTGGGGACACCTACGAGCAGTACTTC. Translation gives CATSGDTYEQYF.

This clone was recorded only once. The V call is TRBV28, the J call TRBJ1-3; 7 positions match TRBD1. Unmatched junction bases numbered 8, after V lost 6 bases and J lost 0 bases. Germline V gene sequence: CDR1 MDHEN, CDR2 SYDVKM. The CDR3 runs 16 residues. The CDR3 DNA follows: TGTGCCAGCAGAGGTCGACAGGGACTCTCTGGAAACACCATATATTTT. Amino acid sequence: CASRGRQGLSGNTIYF. The full variable domain, in which reference TRBV28 and TRBJ1-3 provide the parts outside the CDR3, is DVKVTQSSRYLVKRTGEKVFLECVQDMDHENMFWYRQDPGLGLRLIYFSYDVKMKEKGDIPEGYSVSREKKERFSLILESASTNQTSMYLCASRGRQGLSGNTIYFGEGSWLTVV.

This chain links TRBV12-5 with TRBJ1-5; D call uncertain. V shed 5 bases and J shed 1 base, with 3 bases lying between them. Germline V gives CDR1 LGHNT, CDR2 FRNRAP. CDR3 size: 12 residues. The CDR3 DNA follows: TGTGCTAGTGGTACAAGCAATCAGCCCCAGCATTTT. Its protein is CASGTSNQPQHF.

V and J are TRBV10-3 and TRBJ1-4; 11 bases match TRBD1. This CDR3 is 17 amino acids long. V shed 3 bases and J 0 bases; nucleotides not matched to a gene: 3. Per germline, CDR1 ENHRY and CDR2 SYGVKD. The CDR3 DNA sequence: TGTGCCATCAGTGACCCGGGACAGGGGGCAACTAATGAAAAACTGTTTTTT. This sequence encodes CAISDPGQGATNEKLFF.

The chain uses TRBV6-1 and TRBJ1-5; no firm D call. CDR1 is MNHNS and CDR2 is SASEGT in the germline V gene. Between the trimmed V and J ends, which lost 4 bases and 1 base, there was a span of 11 bases. The CDR3 is 15 amino acids. The chain's CDR3 is CASSGIGESNQPQHF. The CDR3 DNA reads TGTGCCAGCAGTGGAATTGGGGAGAGCAATCAGCCCCAGCATTTT.

This clone turned up a few times. The chain uses TRBV14 and TRBJ2-7; TRBD2 matches 8 bases. There are 14 residues in the CDR3. Trimming at V came to 5 bases and at J to 2 bases, leaving 5 bases not matched to a gene. CDR1 SGHDN and CDR2 FVKESK come from the germline V gene. CDR3 nucleotides: TGTGCCAGCAGCTCGATAGCGGGGACCTACGAGCAGTACTTC. It is translated as CASSSIAGTYEQYF.

This chain connects TRBV7-2 to TRBJ1-4; no reliable D call. The V and J ends lost 5 bases and 0 bases respectively, with 7 bases between them. This CDR3 region has 14 residues. Germline loops: CDR1 SGHTA, CDR2 FQGNSA. In DNA form, the CDR3 reads TGTGCCAGCAGCCTTTACTCAACTAATGAAAAACTGTTTTTT. Amino acids: CASSLYSTNEKLFF. The full variable domain, in which reference TRBV7-2 and TRBJ1-4 provide the parts outside the CDR3, is GAGVSQSPSNKVTEKGKDVELRCDPISGHTALYWYRQSLGQGLEFLIYFQGNSAPDKSGLPSDRFSAERTGGSVSTLTIQRTQQEDSAVYLCASSLYSTNEKLFFGSGTQLSVL.

This chain connects TRBV19 to TRBJ2-5; possibly TRBD2 for D (6 bases). The CDR3 has 14 amino acids. V was shortened by 6 bases and J by 1 base, with 12 bases between the two germline ends. The germline V gene has CDR1 LNHDA and CDR2 SQIVND (reference sequence). The CDR3 sequence is CASRTGTLQETQYF. In DNA, the CDR3 is TGTGCCAGTAGAACCGGGACTCTCCAAGAGACCCAGTACTTC.

The chain uses TRBV27 and TRBJ2-7, with D possibly being TRBD2 (6 bases). Germline V lookup: CDR1 MNHEY, CDR2 SMNVEV (reference sequence). This CDR3 contains 14 residues. V lost 5 bases and J 0 bases, leaving 11 bases between the germline ends. The CDR3 spells CASSGTYSSYEQYF. The CDR3 bases are TGTGCCAGCAGTGGGACTTACAGCTCCTACGAGCAGTACTTC.

The rearrangement links TRBV19 to TRBJ2-7; 7 bases are a match to TRBD1. This CDR3 is 14 amino acids long. With V trimmed by 5 bases and J by 2 bases, 6 bases remained unmatched. CDR1 and CDR2 from the germline V gene are LNHDA and SQIVND (reference sequence). This chain's CDR3 is CASSSDRNPYEQYF. The CDR3 DNA reads as TGTGCCAGTAGTTCGGACAGGAATCCCTACGAGCAGTACTTC.

J is TRBJ2-2 and V is TRBV19, with a tentative D call TRBD2 (5 bases). CDR1 and CDR2 (germline): LNHDA, SQIVND (reference sequence). Trimming took 9 bases from V and 0 from J, leaving 17 bases between them. The CDR3 loop spans 16 amino acids. CDR3 amino acids: CASLRGSATNTGELFF. Written as DNA, the CDR3 is TGTGCCAGCCTTCGGGGTAGCGCGACGAACACCGGGGAGCTGTTTTTT.

This chain links TRBV6-1 with TRBJ2-3; 11 nucleotides align to TRBD2. V shed 5 bases and J 4 bases; nucleotides not matched to a gene: 5. The CDR3 consists of 15 residues. Germline V gene sequence: CDR1 MNHNS, CDR2 SASEGT. In DNA, the CDR3 is TGTGCCAGCAGTCGTACTAGCGGGAGCTCAGATACGCAGTATTTT. This gives the protein CASSRTSGSSDTQYF.

This sequence joins TRBV19 and TRBJ1-1; maybe TRBD1 (5 bases). From germline, CDR1 is LNHDA and CDR2 SQIVND (reference sequence). The CDR3 contains 15 residues. The ends were cut back, 8 bases at V and 0 bases at J, with 16 bases in the middle. CDR3 protein: CASRRDGSLNTEAFF. CDR3 sequence (DNA): TGTGCCAGTCGTCGGGACGGCTCTTTGAACACTGAAGCTTTCTTT.

CDR3 bases: TGTGCCAGCAGCGACGGGAGGTCGGACACCGGGGAGCTGTTTTTT. This translates into CASSDGRSDTGELFF. The rearrangement links TRBV7-3 to TRBJ2-2; 7 nucleotides match TRBD2. The length of the CDR3 is 15 residues. V lost 5 bases and J lost 3; bases outside the gene matches: 6. CDR1 is SGHTA and CDR2 is FQGTGA in the germline V gene.

The chain carries TRBV28 and TRBJ2-7, with 9 bases identical to TRBD2. The CDR3 has 18 residues. Germline V lookup: CDR1 MDHEN, CDR2 SYDVKM. With V trimmed by 6 bases and J by 3 bases, 18 bases remained unmatched. Here the CDR3 DNA reads TGTGCCAGCAGCTTACCCCGTTTTGGCGGGAGGGCCAACTACGAGCAGTACTTC. Its translation: CASSLPRFGGRANYEQYF.

The chain couples TRBV7-9 to TRBJ1-1; TRBD1 agrees at 8 bases. Losses at the gene ends were 2 bases for V and 4 bases for J; bases not matched to a gene: 3. CDR3 size: 14 residues. Germline V gene sequence: CDR1 SEHNR, CDR2 FQNEAQ (reference sequence). Written as DNA, the CDR3 is TGTGCCAGCAGCTTACGGACAGGGTTCACTGAAGCTTTCTTT. It codes for CASSLRTGFTEAFF.

The J gene is TRBJ2-7, the V gene TRBV11-2, with D possibly matching TRBD1 (5 bases). This CDR3 has 15 residues. V was trimmed by 5 bases and J by 3 bases, leaving 17 bases between them. CDR1 SGHAT and CDR2 FQNNGV come from the germline V gene. The CDR3, as DNA: TGTGCCAGCAGCCAAGTAGTAGGGGCAAGCTACGAGCAGTACTTC. Translation: CASSQVVGASYEQYF. Using reference TRBV11-2 and TRBJ2-7 for the parts outside the CDR3, the full variable domain is EAGVAQSPRYKIIEKRQSVAFWCNPISGHATLYWYQQILGQGPKLLIQFQNNGVVDDSQLPKDRFSAERLKGVDSTLKIQPAKLEDSAVYLCASSQVVGASYEQYFGPGTRLTVT.

The V call is TRBV10-3, the J call TRBJ2-7; 10 positions agree with TRBD2. Germline CDR1 is ENHRY and CDR2 is SYGVKD. Unmatched junction bases numbered 1, after V lost 2 bases and J lost 0 bases. This CDR3 has 15 residues. The CDR3 region is CAISEPSGSSYEQYF. The CDR3 DNA follows: TGTGCCATCAGTGAGCCTAGCGGGAGCTCCTACGAGCAGTACTTC.

CDR3 coding DNA: TGCAGCGCCGTTGAAGACAGGGGTGGCCAGCCCCAGCATTTT. Encoded protein: CSAVEDRGGQPQHF. The chain is built from TRBV29-1 and TRBJ1-5, with 8 positions matching TRBD1. The J segment lost 7 bases and the V segment lost 7 bases, leaving 12 bases of the junction unmatched. Germline V lookup: CDR1 SQVTM, CDR2 ANQGSEA. The CDR3 runs 14 residues.

The CDR3 sequence is CASRNSGQAGSQPQHF. CDR3 in DNA: TGTGCCAGTCGTAACTCGGGACAGGCCGGAAGTCAGCCCCAGCATTTT. The chain carries TRBV19 and TRBJ1-5, with 8 bases fitting TRBD1. V shed 8 bases and J 6 bases; nucleotides not matched to a gene: 15. The CDR3 spans 16 residues. Germline lookup yields CDR1 LNHDA and CDR2 SQIVND (reference sequence).

The chain recombines TRBV7-9 with TRBJ2-1, with a tentative D call TRBD2 (6 bases). CDR3 length: 13 amino acids. CDR1 SEHNR and CDR2 FQNEAQ come from the germline V gene (reference sequence). The germline V and J ends were trimmed by 8 bases and 9 bases, with 17 bases remaining between them. The CDR3 coding sequence is TGTGCCAGCCACGCTAGCGCCTTTACTGAGCAGTTCTTC. As protein: CASHASAFTEQFF.

The chain recombines TRBV2 with TRBJ2-2; no clear D. The V end was cut by 2 bases, the J end by 6 bases, with 7 bases between. Germline lookup yields CDR1 SNHLY and CDR2 FYNNEI. The CDR3 loop spans 13 amino acids. The CDR3 sequence: CASSEWSAGELFF. CDR3 DNA sequence: TGTGCCAGCAGTGAATGGTCGGCCGGGGAGCTGTTTTTT.

For the CDR3, the DNA is TGCGCCAGCAGCCAAGACCGAGATGTTGGTCGGGAAAACATTCAGTACTTC. It translates to CASSQDRDVGRENIQYF. The genes are TRBV4-1 and TRBJ2-4, with unresolved D. The CDR3 has 17 amino acids. Germline CDR1 and CDR2: MGHRA and YSYEKL. The germline V and J ends were trimmed by 0 bases and 5 bases, with 17 bases remaining between them.

The genes are TRBV7-2 and TRBJ1-1; 8 bases fit TRBD1. Germline values: CDR1 SGHTA, CDR2 FQGNSA. V was pared by 5 bases and J by 5 bases, with 10 bases of the junction left unmatched. The CDR3 spans 15 residues. DNA of the CDR3: TGTGCCAGCAGCCCGTACCAGGGGGCTCAGACTGAAGCTTTCTTT. Translating it yields CASSPYQGAQTEAFF.